The rows below give T cell receptor beta chains drawn from one sample of a study of shared clonotypes between healthy human individuals. Profiling relied on immunoSEQ multiplex PCR, and the TCRdb table lists in-frame clones only, not all of them. The table has some 1,900,000 clones, roughly 95% seen once. The sequenced sample consisted of naive CD8+ T cells sorted from blood. Receptors were obtained from a young man in good health. Both conserved end residues are part of each CDR3. The order of the fields is V gene, J gene, D gene, clone size, CDR3 DNA, CDR3 protein. A D gene is named only where the DNA matches it firmly. Rows give clone size only sometimes, using once, few, many, or a class for an expanded clone.

V: TRBV6-5
J: TRBJ2-1
D: .
size: .
DNA: TGTGCCAGCAGTCGAATAGGTTACAATGAGCAGTTCTTC
CDR3: CASSRIGYNEQFF

V: TRBV11-2
J: TRBJ2-1
D: TRBD2
size: .
DNA: TGTGCCAGCAGGGCAGCCAGGGGGACTAGCGGGAGGTTGGACAATGAGCAGTTCTTC
CDR3: CASRAARGTSGRLDNEQFF

V: TRBV6-5
J: TRBJ2-4
D: TRBD1
size: .
DNA: TGTGCCAGCAGTCAAACACAGGGGAACATTCAGTACTTC
CDR3: CASSQTQGNIQYF

V: TRBV13
J: TRBJ1-1
D: .
size: .
DNA: TGTGCCAGCAGCCCCGTACAGGGAGCTAACACTGAAGCTTTCTTT
CDR3: CASSPVQGANTEAFF

V: TRBV6-1
J: TRBJ1-2
D: .
size: once
DNA: TGTGCCAGCAGTGAAGCGATCCCCCCGGCCTATTCCTTGGGAGGCTACACCTTC
CDR3: CASSEAIPPAYSLGGYTF

V: TRBV4-3
J: TRBJ2-5
D: TRBD2
size: .
DNA: TGCGCCAGCAGCCAAGATGGTGGACTAGCGGAGGAGACCCAGTACTTC
CDR3: CASSQDGGLAEETQYF

V: TRBV7-2
J: TRBJ2-3
D: TRBD2
size: .
DNA: TGTGCCAGCAGCTACCTAGCGGGGGGGATCCCAGATACGCAGTATTTT
CDR3: CASSYLAGGIPDTQYF

V: TRBV5-1
J: TRBJ2-2
D: TRBD2
size: .
DNA: TGCGCCAGCAGCTTGGTTTTAGCGGGAGAAAAGGCCGGGGAGCTGTTTTTT
CDR3: CASSLVLAGEKAGELFF

V: TRBV27
J: TRBJ2-7
D: TRBD1
size: .
DNA: TGTGCCAGCAGTTACGGACAGGGGGCAGGAGAGCAGTACTTC
CDR3: CASSYGQGAGEQYF

V: TRBV19
J: TRBJ2-3
D: TRBD2
size: .
DNA: TGTGCCAGCAGGACTAGCGGGGGTGGAAATACGCAGTATTTT
CDR3: CASRTSGGGNTQYF

V: TRBV10-1
J: TRBJ2-5
D: TRBD2
size: .
DNA: TGCGCCAGCAGTGAGATAGCGGGGGGCCAAGAGACCCAGTACTTC
CDR3: CASSEIAGGQETQYF

V: TRBV6-1
J: TRBJ2-7
D: .
size: .
DNA: TGTGCCAGCAGTGACCTCAGGGCCGGGGGAGACGAGCAGTACTTC
CDR3: CASSDLRAGGDEQYF

V: TRBV4-1
J: TRBJ2-2
D: TRBD1
size: .
DNA: TGCGCCAGCAGCCTCCGGGACAGCCTGAACACCGGGGAGCTGTTTTTT
CDR3: CASSLRDSLNTGELFF

V: TRBV27
J: TRBJ1-2
D: .
size: .
DNA: TGTGCCAGCAGTTCGACAGTTTTTGGCTATGGCTACACCTTC
CDR3: CASSSTVFGYGYTF

V: TRBV7-9
J: TRBJ1-3
D: .
size: .
DNA: TGTGCCAGCAGCTTAGGGCGCGGGGCGCTCGGAAACACCATATATTTT
CDR3: CASSLGRGALGNTIYF

V: TRBV28
J: TRBJ2-3
D: .
size: .
DNA: TGTGCCAGCAGTCCCCGACTAGTAACCACATCCGATACGCAGTATTTT
CDR3: CASSPRLVTTSDTQYF

V: TRBV20-1
J: TRBJ1-2
D: .
size: .
DNA: TGCAGTGCTAGAGATCTGTCTGGCTACACCTTC
CDR3: CSARDLSGYTF

V: TRBV7-9
J: TRBJ1-1
D: .
size: .
DNA: TGTGCCAGCAGCTCACCGCGGACAGCCATTGATGAAGCTTTCTTT
CDR3: CASSSPRTAIDEAFF

V: TRBV2
J: TRBJ1-5
D: .
size: .
DNA: TGTGCCAGCAGTGAAGTTGGAAATCAGCCCCAGCATTTT
CDR3: CASSEVGNQPQHF

V: TRBV5-1
J: TRBJ2-1
D: .
size: .
DNA: TGCGCCAGCAGCTTGGAACGGAACAATGAGCAGTTCTTC
CDR3: CASSLERNNEQFF

V: TRBV5-4
J: TRBJ2-5
D: TRBD1
size: .
DNA: TGTGCCAGCAGCCCCGGGACAGCTCAAGAGACCCAGTACTTC
CDR3: CASSPGTAQETQYF

V: TRBV2
J: TRBJ2-3
D: .
size: once
DNA: TGTGCCAGCAGTGAACGGGGCGAGCGGGATACGCAGTATTTT
CDR3: CASSERGERDTQYF

V: TRBV6-5
J: TRBJ2-7
D: .
size: .
DNA: TGTGCCAGCAGTTACTCAAACCAGGGGTTGGGGGAGCAGTACTTC
CDR3: CASSYSNQGLGEQYF

V: TRBV30
J: TRBJ1-1
D: TRBD1
size: .
DNA: TGTGCCTGGAGCGGGATTGGGCGAGTTTTTAGCAGGGGGGCGGATGTCACTGAAGCTTTCTTT
CDR3: CAWSGIGRVFSRGADVTEAFF

V: TRBV11-2
J: TRBJ2-1
D: TRBD2
size: once
DNA: TGTGCCAGCAGCTTGACTTTAGCGGGAGAATACGGGAATGAGCAGTTCTTC
CDR3: CASSLTLAGEYGNEQFF

V: TRBV7-6
J: TRBJ1-3
D: .
size: .
DNA: TGTGCCAGCAGCATAGAAGCAGGGCAGAAGAGCTCTGGAAACACCATATATTTT
CDR3: CASSIEAGQKSSGNTIYF

V: TRBV6-5
J: TRBJ1-1
D: .
size: .
DNA: TGTGCCAGCAGCTCCCGGCAGGTCATGAACACTGAAGCTTTCTTT
CDR3: CASSSRQVMNTEAFF

V: TRBV13
J: TRBJ2-7
D: .
size: .
DNA: TGTGCCAGCAGCTTAGAACAGAACTACGAGCAGTACTTC
CDR3: CASSLEQNYEQYF

V: TRBV2
J: TRBJ2-7
D: .
size: .
DNA: TGTGCCAGCAGTGAAGCCCCTCCTGCCGCCGCTAATTTGGAGCAGTACTTC
CDR3: CASSEAPPAAANLEQYF

V: TRBV9
J: TRBJ2-7
D: TRBD2
size: .
DNA: TGTGCCAGCAGCGTAGAAGGGAGGGGCGAGCAGTACTTC
CDR3: CASSVEGRGEQYF

V: TRBV7-3
J: TRBJ1-1
D: .
size: .
DNA: TGTGCCAGCAGCTTCCTCGGGGTGAACACTGAAGCTTTCTTT
CDR3: CASSFLGVNTEAFF

V: TRBV6-1
J: TRBJ1-4
D: TRBD1
size: .
DNA: TGTGCCAGCAGTCCCACAGGGGTCCCGAATGAAAAACTGTTTTTT
CDR3: CASSPTGVPNEKLFF

V: TRBV27
J: TRBJ2-1
D: .
size: .
DNA: TGTGCCAGCAGTCCAGGGGTAGTTTGGGATGAGCAGTTCTTC
CDR3: CASSPGVVWDEQFF

V: TRBV19
J: TRBJ1-1
D: .
size: .
DNA: TGTGCCAGTAGTAATAACAGGATGAACACTGAAGCTTTCTTT
CDR3: CASSNNRMNTEAFF

V: TRBV27
J: TRBJ2-2
D: .
size: .
DNA: TGTGCCAGCAGTCCCCGGCCCGGGGTAACCGGGGAGCTGTTTTTT
CDR3: CASSPRPGVTGELFF

V: TRBV7-2
J: TRBJ1-5
D: TRBD1
size: once
DNA: TGTGCCAGCAGCTTCAGGGACAGGGGTGGGAATCAGCCCCAGCATTTT
CDR3: CASSFRDRGGNQPQHF

V: TRBV9
J: TRBJ2-2
D: .
size: few
DNA: TGTGCCAGCAGCGTAGAGACAGGAGCCACCGGGGAGCTGTTTTTT
CDR3: CASSVETGATGELFF

V: TRBV16
J: TRBJ2-3
D: .
size: .
DNA: TGTGCCAGCAGCCGAGCGGTCGGCACAGATACGCAGTATTTT
CDR3: CASSRAVGTDTQYF

V: TRBV5-6
J: TRBJ1-5
D: .
size: .
DNA: TGTGCCAGCAGCCTTGGCGGAGGGGGAGTGGGTCAGCCCCAGCATTTT
CDR3: CASSLGGGGVGQPQHF

V: TRBV30
J: TRBJ1-5
D: TRBD1
size: once
DNA: TGTGCCTGGGGACAGGGGGCGAGCAGCAATCAGCCCCAGCATTTT
CDR3: CAWGQGASSNQPQHF

V: TRBV5-4
J: TRBJ1-2
D: TRBD1
size: .
DNA: TGTGCCAGCAGAACGGACAGGGGAGACTATGGCTACACCTTC
CDR3: CASRTDRGDYGYTF

V: TRBV30
J: TRBJ1-4
D: .
size: .
DNA: TGTGCCTGGAGTGAGGGGTTTAATGAAAAACTGTTTTTT
CDR3: CAWSEGFNEKLFF

V: TRBV5-1
J: TRBJ2-1
D: .
size: .
DNA: TGCGCCAGCAGCTTGTCTCTAGGGGAAAACAATGAGCAGTTCTTC
CDR3: CASSLSLGENNEQFF

V: TRBV4-3
J: TRBJ1-5
D: .
size: .
DNA: TGCGCCAGCAGCCAGGCCCTAAGTTTGGGCAATCAGCCCCAGCATTTT
CDR3: CASSQALSLGNQPQHF

V: TRBV7-7
J: TRBJ2-5
D: .
size: .
DNA: TGTGCTAGCAGCTTAGAGCTTGGGGAGACCCAGTACTTC
CDR3: CASSLELGETQYF

V: TRBV2
J: TRBJ2-2
D: .
size: .
DNA: TGTGCCAGCAGTGAAGGTCCAGGGCCCACCGGGGAGCTGTTTTTT
CDR3: CASSEGPGPTGELFF

V: TRBV6-5
J: TRBJ2-7
D: .
size: .
DNA: TGTGCCAGCAGCCAGGGACTGTCGACCTCCTACGAGCAGTACTTC
CDR3: CASSQGLSTSYEQYF

V: TRBV7-8
J: TRBJ1-5
D: .
size: .
DNA: TGTGCCAGCAGCCCACAGGGACTGGGGCCCCAGCATTTT
CDR3: CASSPQGLGPQHF

V: TRBV6-6
J: TRBJ2-7
D: TRBD1
size: .
DNA: TGTGCCAGCAGTCCGCAGCGACAGGGGGCGACCTACGAGCAGTACTTC
CDR3: CASSPQRQGATYEQYF

V: TRBV11-2
J: TRBJ2-1
D: .
size: .
DNA: TGTGCCAGCAGCTTAGGTGGCTCAAACAATGAGCAGTTCTTC
CDR3: CASSLGGSNNEQFF

V: TRBV2
J: TRBJ2-5
D: .
size: .
DNA: TGTGCCAGCAGTGTTGACCATCGGGAGACCCAGTACTTC
CDR3: CASSVDHRETQYF

V: TRBV5-4
J: TRBJ1-2
D: .
size: .
DNA: TGTGCCAGCAGCTCCACAGGGTCGTACTATGGCTACACCTTC
CDR3: CASSSTGSYYGYTF

V: TRBV10-2
J: TRBJ1-3
D: .
size: .
DNA: TGCGCCAGCATCGCAGGTCCTACCTCTGGAAACACCATATATTTT
CDR3: CASIAGPTSGNTIYF

V: TRBV6-5
J: TRBJ1-5
D: .
size: .
DNA: TGTGCCAGCAGTTGCCCCTCCCTGGGGCGCAATCAGCCCCAGCATTTT
CDR3: CASSCPSLGRNQPQHF

V: TRBV10-1
J: TRBJ2-7
D: .
size: .
DNA: TGCGCCAGCAGATATGGGCCAGCCTCCTATTACGAGCAGTACTTC
CDR3: CASRYGPASYYEQYF

V: TRBV19
J: TRBJ1-6
D: .
size: .
DNA: TGTGCCAGTAGTATAGATCCCTACAGCAATTCACCCCTCCACTTT
CDR3: CASSIDPYSNSPLHF

V: TRBV5-6
J: TRBJ2-7
D: TRBD1
size: .
DNA: TGTGCCAGCAGCTCCTCGACAGGGAGCTACGAGCAGTACTTC
CDR3: CASSSSTGSYEQYF

V: TRBV9
J: TRBJ2-5
D: TRBD2
size: few
DNA: TGTGCCAGCAGCGTTAGCGGGGGGACCCAAGAGACCCAGTACTTC
CDR3: CASSVSGGTQETQYF

V: TRBV9
J: TRBJ1-4
D: .
size: .
DNA: TGTGCCAGCAGCGTAGAGGAGGGATCGGAAAAACTGTTTTTT
CDR3: CASSVEEGSEKLFF

V: TRBV5-1
J: TRBJ2-7
D: TRBD1
size: .
DNA: TGCGCCAGCAGCTTGAGGACAGGGAGTTTCTACGAGCAGTACTTC
CDR3: CASSLRTGSFYEQYF